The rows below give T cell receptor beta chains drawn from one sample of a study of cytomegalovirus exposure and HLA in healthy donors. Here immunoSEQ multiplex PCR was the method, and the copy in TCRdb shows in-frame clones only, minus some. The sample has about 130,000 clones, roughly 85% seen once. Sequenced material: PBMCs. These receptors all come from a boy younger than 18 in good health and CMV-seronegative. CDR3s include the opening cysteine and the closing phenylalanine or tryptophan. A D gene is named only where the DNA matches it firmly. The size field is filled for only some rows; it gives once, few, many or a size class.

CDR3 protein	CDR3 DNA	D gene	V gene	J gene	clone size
CASLGLGGTGELFF	TGTGCCAGTCTGGGACTAGGGGGCACCGGGGAGCTGTTTTTT	TRBD2	TRBV19	TRBJ2-2	NA
CASSQVLLAETNEQFF	TGCGCCAGCAGCCAAGTCCTCCTAGCGGAGACCAATGAGCAGTTCTTC	TRBD2	TRBV4-3	TRBJ2-1	NA
CASSTLPLALLAGGSLGGELFF	TGTGCCAGTAGTACTTTACCCCTCGCATTACTAGCGGGGGGATCTTTGGGCGGGGAGCTGTTTTTT	TRBD2	TRBV19	TRBJ2-2	NA
CASSQDVAGGPSNEQFF	TGTGCCAGCAGCCAAGATGTGGCGGGAGGGCCTTCGAATGAGCAGTTCTTC	TRBD2	TRBV14	TRBJ2-1	NA
CASYGQGRSEAFF	TGTGCCAGCTACGGACAGGGGAGGTCTGAAGCTTTCTTT	TRBD1	TRBV2	TRBJ1-1	NA
CASSFSGQGTEAFF	TGCGCCAGCAGCTTTTCCGGACAGGGCACTGAAGCTTTCTTT	TRBD1	TRBV5-1	TRBJ1-1	NA
CASSELDRGNEKLFF	TGTGCCAGCAGTGAGCTGGACAGGGGGAATGAAAAACTGTTTTTT	TRBD1	TRBV2	TRBJ1-4	NA
CASSRRRGGVNQTQYF	TGTGCCAGCAGCCGCAGGCGTGGAGGGGTCAATCAGACCCAGTACTTC	NA	TRBV4-2	TRBJ2-5	NA
CASSPRGLAGPNTGELFF	TGTGCCAGCAGCCCCCGCGGACTAGCGGGACCGAACACCGGGGAGCTGTTTTTT	TRBD2	TRBV9	TRBJ2-2	NA
CASRYRGGETQYF	TGTGCCAGCAGATACAGGGGGGGAGAGACCCAGTACTTC	NA	TRBV25-1	TRBJ2-5	NA
CASSQLGGKYGYTF	TGCGCCAGCAGCCAACTCGGGGGGAAGTATGGCTACACCTTC	NA	TRBV4-1	TRBJ1-2	NA
CAIREAGIRNTQYF	TGTGCCATCAGGGAAGCGGGAATCAGGAATACGCAGTATTTT	TRBD2	TRBV10-3	TRBJ2-3	NA
CASSHGGSGYEQYF	TGTGCCAGCAGCCATGGAGGGAGCGGGTACGAGCAGTACTTC	NA	TRBV4-2	TRBJ2-7	NA
CASIPARGSYTEAFF	TGTGCCAGTATCCCCGCCCGGGGTTCGTACACTGAAGCTTTCTTT	NA	TRBV19	TRBJ1-1	NA
CASSDGGAFNEKLFF	TGCGCCAGCAGCGACGGTGGGGCTTTTAATGAAAAACTGTTTTTT	NA	TRBV5-1	TRBJ1-4	NA
CASSSGYEQYF	TGCGCCAGCAGCTCGGGTTACGAGCAGTACTTC	NA	TRBV5-1	TRBJ2-7	once
CASSARGSLSTDTQYF	TGTGCCAGCAGCGCCCGCGGGAGCCTCAGCACAGATACGCAGTATTTT	TRBD2	TRBV7-6	TRBJ2-3	NA
CASSLRGQSTDTQYF	TGCGCCAGCAGCTTGAGGGGACAGAGCACAGATACGCAGTATTTT	TRBD1	TRBV5-1	TRBJ2-3	NA
CASSEVMYGYTF	TGTGCCAGCAGTGAAGTCATGTATGGCTACACCTTC	NA	TRBV6-1	TRBJ1-2	few
CASSTQGIQETQYF	TGTGCCAGCAGCACCCAGGGTATCCAAGAGACCCAGTACTTC	NA	TRBV2	TRBJ2-5	NA
CASSQEASGRWETQYF	TGCGCCAGCAGCCAAGAGGCTAGCGGGAGGTGGGAGACCCAGTACTTC	TRBD2	TRBV4-1	TRBJ2-5	NA
CASSLGTTSYNEQFF	TGTGCCAGCAGCTTAGGGACTACCTCCTACAATGAGCAGTTCTTC	NA	TRBV7-2	TRBJ2-1	NA
CASSPRGGKFSYEQYF	TGTGCCAGCAGCCCGAGGGGGGGGAAGTTCTCCTACGAGCAGTACTTC	NA	TRBV7-3	TRBJ2-7	NA
CSSSLASLSEKLFF	TGTTCCAGCAGCTTAGCCTCCCTCTCTGAAAAACTGTTTTTT	NA	TRBV7-9	TRBJ1-4	NA
CASSFTGQETQYF	TGCGCCAGCAGCTTCACGGGGCAAGAGACCCAGTACTTC	NA	TRBV5-1	TRBJ2-5	NA
CASNSGINEQFF	TGTGCCAGCAATTCAGGGATCAATGAGCAGTTCTTC	NA	TRBV2	TRBJ2-1	once
CASSQGEGGNTEAFF	TGCGCCAGCAGCCAAGGGGAGGGCGGGAACACTGAAGCTTTCTTT	NA	TRBV4-1	TRBJ1-1	NA
CASSFPGVAGELFF	TGTGCCAGCAGTTTTCCAGGGGTCGCCGGGGAGCTGTTTTTT	NA	TRBV27	TRBJ2-2	NA
CASSLPTQGSNQPQHF	TGTGCCAGCAGCCTACCTACACAGGGAAGCAATCAGCCCCAGCATTTT	NA	TRBV6-6	TRBJ1-5	NA
CASSVDREKDTDTQYF	TGTGCCAGCAGCGTAGATCGGGAGAAGGACACAGATACGCAGTATTTT	NA	TRBV9	TRBJ2-3	NA
CASSLYGQGERNTIYF	TGTGCCAGCAGCTTATACGGACAGGGCGAAAGAAACACCATATATTTT	TRBD1	TRBV11-2	TRBJ1-3	NA
CASSELWQGELFF	TGTGCCAGCAGTGAACTCTGGCAGGGGGAGCTGTTTTTT	NA	TRBV6-1	TRBJ2-2	NA
CAWSPGYEKLFF	TGTGCCTGGAGTCCAGGTTACGAAAAACTGTTTTTT	NA	TRBV30	TRBJ1-4	few
CASSLMREVPETQYF	TGTGCCAGCAGCTTGATGAGGGAGGTACCCGAGACCCAGTACTTC	NA	TRBV5-4	TRBJ2-5	NA
CAWSVLVGTEAFF	TGTGCCTGGAGTGTTCTGGTCGGCACTGAAGCTTTCTTT	NA	TRBV30	TRBJ1-1	few
CASSLARAEKLFF	TGTGCCAGCTCACTCGCCAGGGCTGAAAAACTGTTTTTT	NA	TRBV18	TRBJ1-4	NA
CAFYRSYNEQFF	TGTGCCTTCTACCGCTCCTACAATGAGCAGTTCTTC	NA	TRBV30	TRBJ2-1	NA
CASSVGLAGGPRFF	TGTGCCAGCAGCGTAGGGTTAGCGGGAGGCCCGCGGTTCTTC	TRBD2	TRBV9	TRBJ2-1	NA
CASSDGQGDYEQYF	TGTGCCAGCAGTGACGGACAGGGTGACTACGAGCAGTACTTC	TRBD1	TRBV6-1	TRBJ2-7	once
CASSVTGLAPSTQYF	TGTGCCAGCAGCGTAACGGGACTAGCGCCCTCCACCCAGTACTTC	TRBD2	TRBV9	TRBJ2-5	NA
CASSLAGPLQETQYF	TGTGCCAGCAGCTTAGCGGGGCCGTTGCAAGAGACCCAGTACTTC	NA	TRBV7-2	TRBJ2-5	NA
CASSYGEGDTYEQYF	TGTGCCAGCAGTTACGGGGAGGGAGATACCTACGAGCAGTACTTC	TRBD2	TRBV6-5	TRBJ2-7	NA
CASSQAIRDTDYEQYF	TGCGCCAGCAGCCAAGCAATCCGGGACACTGACTACGAGCAGTACTTC	NA	TRBV4-1	TRBJ2-7	once
CASSYYRGGSPLHF	TGTGCCAGCAGTTACTATAGGGGGGGTTCACCCCTCCACTTT	NA	TRBV6-5	TRBJ1-6	NA
CASSLAGVWQGDYEQYF	TGCGCCAGCAGCTTGGCGGGGGTTTGGCAGGGAGATTACGAGCAGTACTTC	NA	TRBV5-1	TRBJ2-7	NA